The source of this T cell receptor (beta chain) is a study of molecular identifiers for immune sequencing clone quantification. Naive CD8 sequencing libraries were generated from roughly 20,000 to 1,000,000 sorted cells, with 10%, 30% or 50% RNA as input. A CD8+CD4-CCR7+CD45RA+ gate was used to sort naive CD8 T cells. Ten or more counts support this clonotype. The target antigen is unknown. Each CDR3 protein gets one entry after TCRdb re-called the PCR reads with MiXCR. In the table there are approximately 97,000 distinct CDR3 sequences, roughly a quarter of which are singletons. Study-wide findings and caveats: Naive cells had under 1% of molecules in clones above 20 RNA copies, effectors over 99%.

Material: naive CD8+ T cells from blood, with Jurkat cell RNA spiked in. Noted subset: FACS-sorted CD8+CD4-CCR7+CD45RA+ naive T cells. This sequence originates from a human donor in good health. Some libraries in this study had Jurkat cell RNA spiked in.

The CDR3 is CASSQESRAKNIQYF. CDR3 coding DNA: TGCGCCAGCAGCCAAGAAAGTAGAGCCAAAAACATTCAGTACTTC. The chain joins TRBV4-3 to TRBJ2-4; D unresolved. Germline V gene data show CDR1 as LGHNA and CDR2 as YSLEER. Trimming removed 0 bases at V and 0 bases at J, with 6 bases between. This CDR3 contains 15 residues.